These 28 T cell receptor beta chains were all obtained from the same sample, sequenced in a study of cytomegalovirus exposure and HLA in healthy donors. Repertoires were generated with immunoSEQ multiplex PCR, while TCRdb's copy carries only in-frame clones and drops some. The sample has 250,000 to 350,000 clones, roughly 90% seen once. The sequenced sample consisted of PBMCs. The source is a woman aged 18-29 years in good health and CMV-seronegative.

This sequence joins TRBV28 and TRBJ2-7; TRBD1 matches 8 bases. CDR1 and CDR2 (germline): MDHEN, SYDVKM. This CDR3 contains 14 residues. Trimming at V came to 4 bases and at J to 3 bases, leaving 5 bases not matched to a gene. The CDR3 nucleotides are TGTGCCAGCAGTTCTCCGGACAGGGTCTACGAGCAGTACTTC. Translating it yields CASSSPDRVYEQYF.

The chain has TRBV6-8 and TRBJ1-2; TRBD1 matches 9 bases. Trimming removed 3 bases from V and 4 bases from J; junction bases left unmatched: 12. This CDR3 region has 17 residues. The germline V gene encodes CDR1 MNHGY and CDR2 SAAAGT. CDR3 nucleotide sequence: TGTGCCAGCAGTTATTCTCAACAGGGGGCGGGGTGCTATGGCTACACCTTC. Protein: CASSYSQQGAGCYGYTF.

The chain carries TRBV29-1 and TRBJ1-1; no clear D. The CDR3 totals 13 residues. V lost 0 bases to trimming and J lost 3 bases, with 8 bases between them. Germline CDR1 and CDR2: SQVTM and ANQGSEA. The CDR3 DNA reads as TGCAGCGTTGAAGAAGCCCGGTACACTGAAGCTTTCTTT. This gives the protein CSVEEARYTEAFF.

The gene calls are TRBV19 and TRBJ1-2; a weak D match, TRBD1 (6 bases). V was pared by 11 bases and J by 0 bases, with 16 bases between. The CDR3 runs 14 residues. Germline CDR1 LNHDA, CDR2 SQIVND (reference sequence). This CDR3 is CASSQGKPNYGYTF. In nucleotides, the CDR3 is TGTGCCTCAAGTCAGGGGAAACCTAACTATGGCTACACCTTC.

This chain links TRBV7-2 with TRBJ2-2; 8 nucleotides line up with TRBD2. The CDR3 is made up of 14 amino acids. Losses at the gene ends were 5 bases for V and 8 bases for J; bases not matched to a gene: 7. Germline CDR1 SGHTA, CDR2 FQGNSA. In nucleotides, the CDR3 is TGTGCCAGCAGCCCAGGACTAGCAGCGGGGGAGCTGTTTTTT. This sequence encodes CASSPGLAAGELFF.

The chain uses TRBV5-1 and TRBJ2-1; 7 bases are shared with TRBD2. This CDR3 is built from 14 residues. Germline V gives CDR1 SGHRS, CDR2 YFSETQ. The J segment lost 2 bases and the V segment lost 2 bases, leaving 1 base of the junction unmatched. The CDR3 loop reads CASSLAGPYNEQFF. The DNA for the CDR3 is TGCGCCAGCAGCTTAGCGGGGCCCTACAATGAGCAGTTCTTC.

The chain couples TRBV18 to TRBJ1-1; 7 bases are shared with TRBD1. This CDR3 contains 15 residues. CDR1 and CDR2 from the germline V gene are KGHSH and LQKENI. V lost 5 bases to trimming and J lost 11 bases; unmatched junction nucleotides: 17. For the CDR3, the DNA is TGTGCCAGCTCAGGACAGGCTCCCTCGGGTTTTAAGGCTTTCTTT. It encodes CASSGQAPSGFKAFF.

The rearrangement links TRBV12-2 to TRBJ2-6; the listed D gene, TRBD1, was not tested against the DNA. TRBV12-2 is designated a pseudogene. This CDR3 is built from 17 residues. The CDR3 reads CASRSSLTGTGANVLTF. The CDR3 region has the DNA TGTGCAAGTCGCTCCTCCCTAACAGGGACTGGGGCCAACGTCCTGACTTTC.

The rearrangement joins TRBV7-3 to TRBJ2-2; 7 bases are shared with TRBD1. After removal of 4 bases from V and 6 bases from J, the junction contained 5 bases not matched to a gene. The CDR3 is 14 amino acids. CDR1 is SGHTA and CDR2 is FQGTGA in the germline V gene. This chain's CDR3 is CASSSGQEAGELFF. The CDR3 DNA is TGTGCCAGCAGCTCTGGACAGGAGGCCGGGGAGCTGTTTTTT.

In its sample, this clone was seen a few times. A read error is possible here, since a much larger clone lies one base away. This chain connects TRBV11-2 to TRBJ1-2, with D unresolved. The CDR3 is 12 amino acids. Germline V gene sequence: CDR1 SGHAT, CDR2 FQNNGV. The germline V and J ends were trimmed by 0 bases and 4 bases, with 3 bases remaining between them. The CDR3 DNA is TGTGCCAGCAGCTTAGAGCGCTATGGCTACACCTTC. Translation gives CASSLERYGYTF.

The chain links TRBV2 to TRBJ1-2; perhaps TRBD1 as D (6 bases). The V gene lost 7 bases and the J gene lost 2 bases, with 17 bases spanning the gap. In germline, CDR1 is SNHLY, CDR2 FYNNEI. The CDR3 consists of 15 residues. Written as DNA, the CDR3 is TGTGCCAGCACCGCCCGGACAGCGCTAAACTATGGCTACACCTTC. Its protein is CASTARTALNYGYTF.

The chain employs TRBV5-1 and TRBJ2-6; perhaps TRBD1 as D (9 bases). From germline, CDR1 is SGHRS and CDR2 YFSETQ. The V gene lost 6 bases and the J gene lost 4 bases, with 23 bases spanning the gap. The CDR3 totals 18 residues. The CDR3 nucleotides read TGCGCCAGCACCCCGGGGGGGGACAGGGAGTCCGGGGCCAACGTCCTGACTTTC. It codes for CASTPGGDRESGANVLTF.

The V and J genes are TRBV9 and TRBJ2-1; the match to TRBD1 covers 10 bases. The CDR3 totals 15 residues. Losses at the gene ends were 2 bases for V and 7 bases for J; bases not matched to a gene: 6. The germline CDR1 and CDR2 sequences are SGDLS and YYNGEE. CDR3 nucleotides: TGTGCCAGCAGCGTCGGGACAGGGGATGGAAATGAGCAGTTCTTC. Translating gives CASSVGTGDGNEQFF.

This CDR3 is CASSQELAGEADTQYF. The CDR3 nucleotides are TGCGCCAGCAGCCAAGAACTAGCGGGAGAGGCAGATACGCAGTATTTT. The genes are TRBV4-3 and TRBJ2-3; TRBD2 aligns across 11 bases. This CDR3 is built from 16 residues. From germline, CDR1 is LGHNA and CDR2 YSLEER. The V segment lost 0 bases and the J segment 4 bases; nucleotides outside the gene matches: 3.

The chain links TRBV2 to TRBJ1-5; tentatively, D is TRBD1 (6 bases). This CDR3 region has 16 residues. V was cut by 5 bases and J by 0 bases, with 14 bases left in between. The germline gives CDR1 SNHLY, CDR2 FYNNEI. Written as DNA, the CDR3 is TGTGCCAGCAGTTACAGGGAATTGAGTAGCAATCAGCCCCAGCATTTT. Amino acid sequence: CASSYRELSSNQPQHF.

The chain recombines TRBV7-2 with TRBJ1-2, with D perhaps matching TRBD1 (5 bases). This CDR3 comprises 14 residues. V lost 5 bases to trimming and J lost 8 bases, with 18 bases between them. CDR1 SGHTA and CDR2 FQGNSA come from the germline V gene. This CDR3 is CASSLVRGPQGYTF. The CDR3 DNA reads TGTGCCAGCAGCCTTGTAAGGGGCCCTCAAGGCTACACCTTC.

The chain recombines TRBV11-3 with TRBJ2-7; 16 bases map to TRBD2. The CDR3 has 15 amino acids. In germline, CDR1 is SGHNT, CDR2 YENEEA. The ends lost 5 bases at V and 8 bases at J; junction bases unmatched: 6. The CDR3 reads CASSQGLAGGEKQYF. Written as DNA, the CDR3 is TGTGCCAGCAGCCAGGGACTAGCGGGAGGGGAAAAGCAGTACTTC.

The V and J genes are TRBV25-1 and TRBJ2-2, with D unclear. Germline assignment: CDR1 MGHDK and CDR2 SYGVNS. There are 14 residues in the CDR3. The V gene lost 6 bases and the J gene lost 0 bases, with 8 bases spanning the gap. CDR3 DNA: TGTGCCAGCAGACATAACACGAACACCGGGGAGCTGTTTTTT. The encoded protein is CASRHNTNTGELFF.

The V gene is TRBV5-1, the J gene TRBJ2-5, with D tentatively TRBD2 (6 bases). CDR1 SGHRS and CDR2 YFSETQ come from the germline V gene. There are 17 residues in the CDR3. Trimming removed 0 bases from V and 2 bases from J, with 17 bases in between. The CDR3 reads CASSLGGAGKLQETQYF. In DNA form, the CDR3 reads TGCGCCAGCAGCTTGGGCGGGGCGGGTAAACTTCAAGAGACCCAGTACTTC.

The genes are TRBV27 and TRBJ2-3; possible D gene TRBD1, 7 bases. Trimming stripped 7 bases from V and 5 bases from J, with 19 bases between. CDR1 MNHEY and CDR2 SMNVEV come from the germline V gene (reference sequence). The CDR3 runs 15 residues. CDR3 DNA: TGTGCCAGCACCAGTGGGGCAGGGGGGCAAGATACGCAGTATTTT. It yields the protein CASTSGAGGQDTQYF.

The rearrangement joins TRBV10-2 to TRBJ2-3, with 8 bases fitting TRBD2. The germline V gene encodes CDR1 WSHSY and CDR2 SAAADI. The CDR3 spans 17 residues. V lost 2 bases and J lost 3; bases outside the gene matches: 10. CDR3 coding DNA: TGCGCCAGCAGTGAGACGGGGCGGGAGGTTAGGACAGATACGCAGTATTTT. It yields the protein CASSETGREVRTDTQYF.

This clone was counted a single time. Other nucleotide sequences from this sample produce the same CDR3. The V and J genes are TRBV29-1 and TRBJ1-5; maybe TRBD1 (5 bases). The CDR3 covers 13 residues. V lost 4 bases and J 2 bases, leaving 9 bases between the germline ends. Germline values: CDR1 SQVTM, CDR2 ANQGSEA. The chain's CDR3 is CSVAGGGNQPQHF. The DNA of the CDR3 is TGCAGCGTTGCCGGGGGGGGCAATCAGCCCCAGCATTTT.

This chain links TRBV5-6 with TRBJ2-5; 8 positions match TRBD2. The CDR3 sequence is 13 residues long. The germline V gene encodes CDR1 SGHDT and CDR2 YYEEEE. V dropped 5 bases and J dropped 5; count of bases not matched to a gene: 5. The CDR3 spells CASRAGGTETQYF. The CDR3 DNA reads TGTGCCAGCAGGGCGGGGGGAACGGAGACCCAGTACTTC.

V gene TRBV30 combines with J gene TRBJ2-2; D is unresolved. Trimming left V 3 bases short and J 5 bases short, with 10 bases between. The CDR3 loop spans 13 amino acids. Germline V CDR1 and CDR2: GTSNPN, SVGIG (reference sequence). CDR3 region: CAWSRSPTGELFF. CDR3 coding DNA: TGTGCCTGGAGCCGTAGTCCGACCGGGGAGCTGTTTTTT.

The chain links TRBV9 to TRBJ2-2; 11 bases match TRBD2. This CDR3 has 17 amino acids. Unmatched junction bases numbered 7, after V lost 0 bases and J lost 6 bases. Germline V gene lookup returns CDR1 SGDLS and CDR2 YYNGEE. The CDR3, as DNA: TGTGCCAGCAGCGTAGAAGCTAGCGGGAGGTTCGCCGGGGAGCTGTTTTTT. Its protein is CASSVEASGRFAGELFF.

The rearrangement uses TRBV9 and TRBJ2-3; 10 nucleotides match TRBD2. Germline CDR1 is SGDLS and CDR2 is YYNGEE. The CDR3 is 16 residues long. V dropped 3 bases and J dropped 0; count of bases not matched to a gene: 4. DNA of the CDR3: TGTGCCAGCAGCGGGGTAGCGGGAGGTAGCACAGATACGCAGTATTTT. It yields the protein CASSGVAGGSTDTQYF.

V gene TRBV7-9 combines with J gene TRBJ2-3; D not resolved. The germline V gene encodes CDR1 SEHNR and CDR2 FQNEAQ (reference sequence). The CDR3 is 11 residues long. The germline V and J ends were trimmed by 6 bases and 4 bases, with 5 bases remaining between them. CDR3 in amino acids: CASSNSDTQYF. CDR3 sequence (DNA): TGTGCCAGCAGTAACTCAGATACGCAGTATTTT. Using reference TRBV7-9 and TRBJ2-3 for the parts outside the CDR3, the full variable domain is DTGVSQNPRHKITKRGQNVTFRCDPISEHNRLYWYRQTLGQGPEFLTYFQNEAQLEKSRLLSDRFSAERPKGSFSTLEIQRTEQGDSAMYLCASSNSDTQYFGPGTRLTVL.

For the CDR3, the DNA is TGTGCCAGCTGGGGGGGACTAGCTCCAGATACGCAGTATTTT. Residues: CASWGGLAPDTQYF. The rearrangement links TRBV6-5 to TRBJ2-3, with TRBD2 matching 9 bases. Germline-derived CDR1 and CDR2 are MNHEY and SVGAGI. There are 14 residues in the CDR3. After removal of 8 bases from V and 4 bases from J, the junction contained 7 bases not matched to a gene.